The present TCR beta chain was sequenced within a study of T cell responses to AZD1222 COVID-19 vaccine. Germline V gene lookup returns CDR1 WNHNN and CDR2 SYGVQD (reference sequence). The junction had 10 bases not matched to a gene; V was cut back by 4 bases and J by 4 bases. There are 16 residues in the CDR3. Here immunoSEQ multiplex PCR was the method, and the copy in TCRdb shows in-frame clones only, minus some. Among around 130,000 clones, 80% to 95% were seen once, and the ten largest hold roughly 4%. General study results and limits: Following two doses of AZD1222, Spike-specific TCR breadth and depth rose. Along spike, vaccine-associated CD4 TCRs were found throughout, with dominance at 160-218 and 743-854. A mostly white British donor set with more females was recruited, and clonal diversity was possibly underestimated.

With respect to this clone: The antigen remains unidentified.

The source was peripheral blood, collected 28 days after the second AZD1222 dose. The receptor was derived from an adult who received the AZD1222 COVID-19 vaccine. The V call is TRBV10-1, the J call TRBJ2-1, with 7 bases matching TRBD2. CDR3 sequence (DNA): TGCGCCAGCAGTGGGGGGAGGGCCTTTTTATACAATGAGCAGTTCTTC. It codes for CASSGGRAFLYNEQFF.